The source of this TCR beta chain is a study of T cell responses to AZD1222 COVID-19 vaccine. Findings and caveats of the study: Just five or six AZD1222 recipients tested seropositive at baseline. Vaccination with two AZD1222 doses was followed by a rise in Spike-specific TCR breadth and depth. Repertoire sampling occurred only after the peak T cell response. Of spike-specific TCRs, nearly half reportedly target regions left unmutated in variants.

Libraries were prepared by immunoSEQ multiplex PCR; TCRdb keeps only in-frame clonotypes and omits some of them. The sample has some 120,000 clones; 70% to 90% are singletons. The sample holds a few counts of this clone. What it recognizes is unknown. Germline V lookup: CDR1 LNHDA, CDR2 SQIVND (reference sequence). V shed 3 bases and J shed 3 bases, with 14 bases lying between them. The CDR3 is 15 amino acids. The chain employs TRBV19 and TRBJ1-1; a weak D match, TRBD1 (6 bases). This TCR came from an adult in good health. The source was peripheral blood, collected on day 0 of MenACWY control vaccination. The CDR3 DNA follows: TGTGCCAGTAGTATCATAGGGGGTCGTCACACTGAAGCTTTCTTT. This sequence encodes CASSIIGGRHTEAFF.